This TCR beta chain was identified in a study of breast tumors, draining lymph nodes, adjacent tissues (dated by TCRdb to 2016 to 2017). The study in broad terms: TCR beta repertoires were compared across tumor, adjacent nontumor tissue and axillary lymph nodes obtained from breast cancer patients. In human breast cancer, the study set out to evaluate how tumor, surrounding tissue and draining lymph node repertoires relate to one another and whether T cells may move between these sites.

Study-wide conclusions, independent of this receptor: The similarity between tumor and nontumor tissue repertoires was significantly greater in luminal-like breast cancer than in basal-like breast cancer. Tumor T-cell repertoires showed less diversity than lymph node repertoires and more diversity than nontumor tissue repertoires, and tumor T-cell repertoires showed preferential V and J gene usage. The data were considered consistent with the idea that most tumor T cells come from the lymph node and then expand in tumor tissue. Rather than being directly demonstrated, the conclusion that tumor T cells originate in lymph nodes was presented as consistent with a hypothesis.

For CDR1 and CDR2, the germline V gene lists LGHNA and YSLEER. There are 16 amino acids in the CDR3, from cysteine to phenylalanine inclusive. The entry retains the CDR3 DNA only, 48 bases that are in frame from base 1. The V end loses 1 base and the J end loses 5 bases, and a stretch of 17 bases separates them. Ten or more counts support this clonotype. Its antigen is not yet known. It has no much larger one-base neighbor in the sample; base qualities were not kept. Lymph node samples came from the axillary draining lymph nodes of breast cancer patients. Sequencing relied on an Illumina HiSeq 2000. TCR beta chain libraries were generated through multiplex PCR amplification. High-throughput sequencing was used to analyze the amplified TCR beta chain products. Using fastp at Q25 and MiXCR, TCRdb reprocessed the public reads and kept productive beta chains. A single entry per CDR3 protein holds the most common genes and DNA from its merged rows. Across this sample there are tens of thousands of distinct CDR3 sequences, with about 27% seen only once. Clones ranked in the top ten supply over 7.5% of the sample.

This clonotype was obtained from a female donor with breast cancer. Some clones in this sample may be carry-over from other donors' samples. The sequenced material came from axillary lymph node tissue. This receptor chain uses TRBV4-3 and TRBJ2-5; TRBD2 is perhaps the D gene, given 6 matching bases. This receptor carries the CDR3 CASSQGHSGGRETQYF. The DNA is TGCGCCAGCAGCCAAGGGCACTCCGGGGGAAGGGAGACCCAGTACTTC.